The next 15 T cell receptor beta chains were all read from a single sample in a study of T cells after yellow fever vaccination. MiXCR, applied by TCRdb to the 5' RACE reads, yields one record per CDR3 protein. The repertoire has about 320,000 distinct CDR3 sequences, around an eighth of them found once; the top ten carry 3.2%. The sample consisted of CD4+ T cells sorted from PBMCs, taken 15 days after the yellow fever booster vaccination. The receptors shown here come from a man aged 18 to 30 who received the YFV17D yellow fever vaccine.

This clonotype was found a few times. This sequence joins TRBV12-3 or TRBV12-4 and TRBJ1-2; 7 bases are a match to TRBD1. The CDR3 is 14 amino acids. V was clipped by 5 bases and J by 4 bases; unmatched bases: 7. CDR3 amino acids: CASSPGTAVYGYTF. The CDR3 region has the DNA TGTGCCAGCAGTCCTGGGACAGCTGTCTATGGCTACACCTTC.

CDR3 sequence (DNA): TGTGCCTGTAGGGCAGGGGAAGACATTCAGTACTTC. Its protein is CACRAGEDIQYF. This chain connects TRBV30 to TRBJ2-4; possible D gene TRBD1, 6 bases. Trimming cost V 6 bases and J 8 bases, with 14 bases left between them. The germline gives CDR1 GTSNPN, CDR2 SVGIG (reference sequence). The CDR3 contains 12 residues.

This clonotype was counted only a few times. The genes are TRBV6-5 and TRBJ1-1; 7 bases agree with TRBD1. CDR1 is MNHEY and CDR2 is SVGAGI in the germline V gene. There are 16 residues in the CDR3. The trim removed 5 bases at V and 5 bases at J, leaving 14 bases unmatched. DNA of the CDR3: TGTGCCAGCAGTCCTACCGAACAGGGGCTGGGGACTGAAGCTTTCTTT. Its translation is CASSPTEQGLGTEAFF.

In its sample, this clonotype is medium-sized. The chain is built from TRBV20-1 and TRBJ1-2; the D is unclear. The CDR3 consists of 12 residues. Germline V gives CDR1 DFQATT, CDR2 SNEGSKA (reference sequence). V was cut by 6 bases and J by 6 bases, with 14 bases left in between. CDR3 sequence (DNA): TGCAGTGCAGCGAGTGATAAGGATGGCTACACCTTC. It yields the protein CSAASDKDGYTF.

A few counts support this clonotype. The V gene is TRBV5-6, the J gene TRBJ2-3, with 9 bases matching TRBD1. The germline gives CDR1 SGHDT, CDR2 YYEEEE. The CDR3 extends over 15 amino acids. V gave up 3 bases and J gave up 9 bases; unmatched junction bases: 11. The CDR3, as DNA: TGTGCCAGCAGCTCCGGGACAGGGATGCCCAGAACGCAGTATTTT. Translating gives CASSSGTGMPRTQYF.

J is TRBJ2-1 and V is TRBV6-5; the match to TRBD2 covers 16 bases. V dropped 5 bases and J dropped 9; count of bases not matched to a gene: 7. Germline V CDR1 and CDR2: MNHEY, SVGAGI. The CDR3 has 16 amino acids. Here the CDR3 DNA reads TGTGCCAGCAGTACCGGGACTAGCGGGGGGGCCGGTGAGCAGTTCTTC. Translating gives CASSTGTSGGAGEQFF.

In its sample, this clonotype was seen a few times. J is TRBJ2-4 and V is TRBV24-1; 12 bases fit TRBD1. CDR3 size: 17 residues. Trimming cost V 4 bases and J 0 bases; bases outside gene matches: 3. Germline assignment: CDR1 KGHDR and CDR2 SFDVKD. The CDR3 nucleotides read TGTGCCACCAGTGACGGGACAGGGGGCGCAGCCAAAAACATTCAGTACTTC. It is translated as CATSDGTGGAAKNIQYF.

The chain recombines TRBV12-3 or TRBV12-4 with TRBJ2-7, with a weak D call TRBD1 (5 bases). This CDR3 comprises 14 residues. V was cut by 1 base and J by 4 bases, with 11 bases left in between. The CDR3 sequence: CASSLGQKFYEQYV. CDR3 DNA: TGTGCCAGCAGTTTAGGACAGAAGTTTTACGAGCAGTACGTC.

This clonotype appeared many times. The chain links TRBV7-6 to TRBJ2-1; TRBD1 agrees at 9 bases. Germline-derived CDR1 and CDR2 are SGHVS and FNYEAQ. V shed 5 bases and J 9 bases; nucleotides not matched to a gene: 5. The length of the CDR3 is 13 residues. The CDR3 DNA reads TGTGCCAGCAGCGGACAGGGGATGGGTGAGCAGTTCTTC. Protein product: CASSGQGMGEQFF.

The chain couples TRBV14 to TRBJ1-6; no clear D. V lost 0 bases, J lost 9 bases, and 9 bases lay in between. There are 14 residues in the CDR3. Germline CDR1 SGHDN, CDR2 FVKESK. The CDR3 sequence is CASSQEVRGSPLHF. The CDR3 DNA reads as TGTGCCAGCAGCCAAGAGGTCCGTGGTTCACCCCTCCACTTT.

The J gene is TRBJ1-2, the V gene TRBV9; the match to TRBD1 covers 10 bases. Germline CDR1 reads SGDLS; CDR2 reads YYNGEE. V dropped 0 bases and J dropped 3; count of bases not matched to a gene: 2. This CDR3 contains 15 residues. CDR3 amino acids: CASSVAGQGDYGYTF. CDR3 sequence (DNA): TGTGCCAGCAGCGTAGCCGGACAGGGGGACTATGGCTACACCTTC.

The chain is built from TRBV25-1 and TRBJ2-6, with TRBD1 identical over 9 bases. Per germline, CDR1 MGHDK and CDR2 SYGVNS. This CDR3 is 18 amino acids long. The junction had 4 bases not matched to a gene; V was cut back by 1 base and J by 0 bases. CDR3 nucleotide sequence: TGTGCCAGCAGTGAATGGGGACAGGGATTCTCTGGGGCCAACGTCCTGACTTTC. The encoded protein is CASSEWGQGFSGANVLTF. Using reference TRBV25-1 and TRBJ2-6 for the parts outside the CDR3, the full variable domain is EADIYQTPRYLVIGTGKKITLECSQTMGHDKMYWYQQDPGMELHLIHYSYGVNSTEKGDLSSESTVSRIRTEHFPLTLESARPSHTSQYLCASSEWGQGFSGANVLTFGAGSRLTVL.

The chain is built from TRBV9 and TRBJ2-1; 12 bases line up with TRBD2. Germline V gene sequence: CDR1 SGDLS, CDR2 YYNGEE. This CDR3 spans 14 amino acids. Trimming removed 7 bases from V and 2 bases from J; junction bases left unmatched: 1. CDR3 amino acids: CASGLAGTYNEQFF. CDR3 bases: TGTGCCAGCGGACTAGCGGGGACCTACAATGAGCAGTTCTTC.

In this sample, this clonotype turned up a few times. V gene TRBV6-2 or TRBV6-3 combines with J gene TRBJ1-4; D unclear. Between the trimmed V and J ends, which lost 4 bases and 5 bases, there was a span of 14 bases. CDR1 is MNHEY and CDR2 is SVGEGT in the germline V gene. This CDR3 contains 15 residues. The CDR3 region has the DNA TGTGCCAGCAGTTCCCGGGTGCTAGGGAATGAAAAACTGTTTTTT. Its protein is CASSSRVLGNEKLFF.

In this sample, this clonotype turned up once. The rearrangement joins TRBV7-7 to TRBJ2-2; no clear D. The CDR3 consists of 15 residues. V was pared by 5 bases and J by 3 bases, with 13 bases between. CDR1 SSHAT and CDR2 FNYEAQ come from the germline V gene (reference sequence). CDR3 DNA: TGTGCCAGCAGCCCCTTGTTGTACGACACCGGGGAGCTGTTTTTT. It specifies CASSPLLYDTGELFF.